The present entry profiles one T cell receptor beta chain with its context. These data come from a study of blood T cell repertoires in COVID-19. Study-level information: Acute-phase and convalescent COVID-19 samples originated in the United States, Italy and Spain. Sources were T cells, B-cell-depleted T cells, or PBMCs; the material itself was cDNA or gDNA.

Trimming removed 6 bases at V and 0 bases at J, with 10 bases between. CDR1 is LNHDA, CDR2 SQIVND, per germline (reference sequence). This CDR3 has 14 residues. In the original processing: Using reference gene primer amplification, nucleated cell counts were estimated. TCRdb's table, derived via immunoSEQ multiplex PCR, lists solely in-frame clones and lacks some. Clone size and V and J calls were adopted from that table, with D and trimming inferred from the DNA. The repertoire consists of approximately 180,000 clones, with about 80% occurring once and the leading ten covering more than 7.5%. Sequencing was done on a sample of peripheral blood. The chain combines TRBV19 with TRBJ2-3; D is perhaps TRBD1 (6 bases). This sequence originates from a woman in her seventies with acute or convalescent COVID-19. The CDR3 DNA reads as TGTGCCAGTAGCCCAGGGGTTAGCACAGATACGCAGTATTTT. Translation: CASSPGVSTDTQYF.